These 19 T cell receptor beta chains were all obtained from the same sample, sequenced in a study of cytomegalovirus exposure and HLA in healthy donors. This PCR relied on a set of 60 Vbeta primers and 13 Jbeta primers. TCRdb's copy holds only in-frame clones and misses some; the assay was immunoSEQ multiplex PCR. The sample has approximately 110,000 clones, roughly 71% seen once. The material sequenced was PBMCs. The receptors were gathered from a man aged 35-49 years in good health and CMV-seropositive.

For the CDR3, the DNA is TGCAGCGTTGAGTGGGACAGGGGCGCCAAAAACATTCAGTACTTC. Its protein is CSVEWDRGAKNIQYF. The chain links TRBV29-1 to TRBJ2-4; 10 bases fit TRBD1. V was pared by 3 bases and J by 1 base, with 3 bases of the junction left unmatched. The CDR3 totals 15 residues. Germline lookup yields CDR1 SQVTM and CDR2 ANQGSEA.

This chain connects TRBV5-6 to TRBJ2-1; TRBD2 is a possible D gene (6 bases). Trimming took 8 bases from V and 6 from J, leaving 21 bases between them. This CDR3 comprises 15 residues. Germline CDR1 SGHDT, CDR2 YYEEEE. The CDR3 loop reads CASRRGARSSNEQFF. In DNA, the CDR3 is TGTGCCAGTCGGCGCGGGGCTCGGAGCAGCAATGAGCAGTTCTTC. Complete variable domain (other parts from reference TRBV5-6 and TRBJ2-1): DAGVTQSPTHLIKTRGQQVTLRCSPKSGHDTVSWYQQALGQGPQFIFQYYEEEERQRGNFPDRFSGHQFPNYSSELNVNALLLGDSALYLCASRRGARSSNEQFFGPGTRLTVL.

The chain combines TRBV25-1 with TRBJ1-4; TRBD1 is a possible D gene (6 bases). Germline values: CDR1 MGHDK, CDR2 SYGVNS. The germline V and J ends were trimmed by 2 bases and 5 bases, with 12 bases remaining between them. The CDR3 runs 15 residues. The CDR3 DNA follows: TGTGCCAGCAGTGAAGAGGACAGATTGAATGAAAAACTGTTTTTT. Its protein is CASSEEDRLNEKLFF.

The chain employs TRBV11-1 and TRBJ2-7; the match to TRBD2 covers 8 bases. CDR3 length equals 15 residues. CDR1 is SGHAT and CDR2 is FQDESV in the germline V gene (reference sequence). J lost 0 bases, V lost 3 bases, and 4 bases had no gene match. The CDR3 reads CASSFSRGGSYEQYF. CDR3 in DNA: TGTGCCAGCAGCTTCAGTCGGGGGGGCTCCTACGAGCAGTACTTC.

A few counts support this clone. The chain is built from TRBV10-2 and TRBJ2-1; 16 nucleotides line up with TRBD2. This CDR3 has 15 residues. The junction had 4 bases not matched to a gene; V was cut back by 6 bases and J by 8 bases. In germline, CDR1 is WSHSY, CDR2 SAAADI. CDR3 amino acids: CASRGTSGRGYEQFF. The CDR3 region has the DNA TGCGCCAGCAGGGGGACTAGCGGGAGGGGGTATGAGCAGTTCTTC.

Points on this clone: In the same sample, other DNA sequences code for this CDR3. The rearrangement joins TRBV30 to TRBJ2-1, with TRBD1 matching 7 bases. There are 16 residues in the CDR3. V dropped 2 bases and J dropped 3; count of bases not matched to a gene: 10. From germline, CDR1 is GTSNPN and CDR2 SVGIG (reference sequence). The CDR3 here is CAWSPNRGTHYNEQFF. CDR3 sequence (DNA): TGTGCCTGGAGTCCCAACAGGGGAACCCACTACAATGAGCAGTTCTTC.

The chain combines TRBV5-6 with TRBJ2-1; TRBD2 aligns across 10 bases. The CDR3 is made up of 15 amino acids. Trimming at V came to 0 bases and at J to 7 bases, leaving 4 bases not matched to a gene. Germline V gene lookup returns CDR1 SGHDT and CDR2 YYEEEE. CDR3: CASSLELAGRNEQFF. The CDR3 DNA reads TGTGCCAGCAGCTTGGAACTAGCGGGAAGGAATGAGCAGTTCTTC.

V and J are TRBV28 and TRBJ1-2; D perhaps matches TRBD1 (5 bases). V shed 4 bases and J shed 5 bases, with 8 bases lying between them. CDR1 is MDHEN, CDR2 SYDVKM, per germline. The CDR3 extends over 12 amino acids. This CDR3 reads CASSSQGYGYTF. DNA for the CDR3: TGTGCCAGCAGTTCTCAGGGATATGGCTACACCTTC.

V and J are TRBV30 and TRBJ1-2; D not resolved. The V gene's germline CDR1 is GTSNPN and CDR2 SVGIG (reference sequence). The V end was cut by 2 bases, the J end by 3 bases, with 10 bases between. The length of the CDR3 is 13 residues. The CDR3 region is CAWSRPGDYGYTF. The DNA for the CDR3 is TGTGCCTGGAGTAGACCGGGAGACTATGGCTACACCTTC.

The chain joins TRBV9 to TRBJ2-7, with D possibly matching TRBD2 (6 bases). This CDR3 spans 14 amino acids. Trimming took off 3 bases at V and 4 bases at J, with 14 bases between the two ends. The V gene's germline CDR1 is SGDLS and CDR2 YYNGEE. In DNA form, the CDR3 reads TGTGCCAGCAGCGAGGTCGGGGGAGCTTACGAGCAGTACTTC. Amino acid sequence: CASSEVGGAYEQYF.

In DNA form, the CDR3 reads TGTGCCAGCAGTTTAATTGGGACTAGGGAGACCCAGTACTTC. This gives the protein CASSLIGTRETQYF. The chain uses TRBV28 and TRBJ2-5; 8 positions agree with TRBD2. V was clipped by 2 bases and J by 5 bases; unmatched bases: 4. Germline CDR1 reads MDHEN; CDR2 reads SYDVKM. The CDR3 has 14 amino acids.

This clone was counted a single time. The chain employs TRBV6-5 and TRBJ2-1, with 9 bases aligning to TRBD2. The V gene's germline CDR1 is MNHEY and CDR2 SVGAGI. The CDR3 contains 15 residues. V shed 5 bases and J 4 bases; nucleotides not matched to a gene: 6. The chain's CDR3 is CASSSTSGPYNEQFF. CDR3 DNA: TGTGCCAGCAGTAGTACTAGCGGGCCTTACAATGAGCAGTTCTTC.

V usage is TRBV2 and J usage is TRBJ2-1; TRBD2 is a possible D gene (5 bases). Germline CDR1 and CDR2: SNHLY and FYNNEI. CDR3 length: 12 amino acids. Trimming left V 7 bases short and J 15 bases short, with 19 bases between. The CDR3 coding sequence is TGTGCCAGCAATAATCCCGGTAGCGTCCTGTTCTTC. Its protein product is CASNNPGSVLFF.

The V and J genes are TRBV5-1 and TRBJ1-1; 9 bases are shared with TRBD1. The junction had 1 base not matched to a gene; V was cut back by 3 bases and J by 1 base. CDR1 is SGHRS and CDR2 is YFSETQ in the germline V gene. The CDR3 spans 14 residues. The CDR3 sequence is CASSWTGENTEAFF. CDR3 coding DNA: TGCGCCAGCAGCTGGACAGGGGAGAACACTGAAGCTTTCTTT. Full variable domain (rest looked up from reference TRBV5-1 and TRBJ1-1): KAGVTQTPRYLIKTRGQQVTLSCSPISGHRSVSWYQQTPGQGLQFLFEYFSETQRNKGNFPGRFSGRQFSNSRSEMNVSTLELGDSALYLCASSWTGENTEAFFGQGTRLTVV.

About this clone: The same CDR3 arises from other DNA sequences in this sample as well. This chain connects TRBV10-3 to TRBJ1-1; 11 bases are a match to TRBD1. The CDR3 spans 13 residues. Germline-derived CDR1 and CDR2 are ENHRY and SYGVKD. The V and J ends lost 5 bases and 5 bases, in that order; junction bases with no gene match: 1. This CDR3 is CAISRDRGTEAFF. In DNA form, the CDR3 reads TGTGCCATCAGTAGGGACAGGGGGACTGAAGCTTTCTTT.

This rearrangement joins TRBV19 to TRBJ2-7; no firm D call. Germline assignment: CDR1 LNHDA and CDR2 SQIVND (reference sequence). Trimming left V 3 bases short and J 4 bases short, with 4 bases between. The CDR3 loop spans 11 amino acids. For the CDR3, the DNA is TGTGCCAGTAGTATCGGGTACGAGCAGTACTTC. The encoded protein is CASSIGYEQYF.

The rearrangement uses TRBV10-1 and TRBJ2-1; D is perhaps TRBD2 (5 bases). The CDR3 is 12 residues long. V dropped 4 bases and J dropped 8 bases, with 9 bases sitting between them. Looked up from germline, CDR1 is WNHNN and CDR2 is SYGVQD (reference sequence). The CDR3 region has the DNA TGCGCCAGCAGTGGACTGAGGGATGAGCAGTTCTTC. This codes for CASSGLRDEQFF.

Notes on this clone: Other DNA sequences from this sample encode an identical CDR3 as well. This rearrangement joins TRBV29-1 to TRBJ1-2; TRBD1 agrees at 11 bases. The length of the CDR3 is 14 residues. V lost 3 bases and J lost 4; bases outside the gene matches: 4. Germline V gives CDR1 SQVTM, CDR2 ANQGSEA. DNA for the CDR3: TGCAGCGTTGAGTCGGGACAGGGGGTCTATGGCTACACCTTC. Translation: CSVESGQGVYGYTF.

This clone came up a few times. The chain combines TRBV6-4 with TRBJ2-3; 7 bases align to TRBD2. The V and J ends lost 4 bases and 3 bases, in that order; junction bases with no gene match: 4. This CDR3 is built from 14 residues. The germline CDR1 and CDR2 sequences are MRHNA and SNTAGT. The CDR3 reads CASSAAGETDTQYF. The CDR3 bases are TGTGCCAGCAGTGCGGCGGGAGAAACAGATACGCAGTATTTT.